The T cell receptor beta chain described here comes from a study of early T cells in non-severe SARS-CoV-2 infection. A single record per CDR3 protein comes from TCRdb applying MiXCR to the 5' RACE reads. The sample shows about 50,000 distinct CDR3 sequences, approximately 6% of them seen only once. This clonotype turned up a few times. Antigen unknown. Germline CDR1 SQVTM, CDR2 ANQGSEA. The CDR3 is 13 residues long. Trimming took off 5 bases at V and 2 bases at J, with 11 bases between the two ends. Study-level findings and limits: Comparison of clonotypes with VDJdb favored anti-spike CD8 responses while missing private and CD4 specificities.

This sequence originates from an adult who was a healthcare worker with PCR-confirmed SARS-CoV-2 infection or an uninfected control (not recorded which). The rearrangement links TRBV29-1 to TRBJ2-3; TRBD2 is a possible D gene (5 bases). Sequences were derived from whole blood, sampled at baseline. The CDR3 DNA is TGCAGCGTTTCAGTCGGGAACACAGATACGCAGTATTTT. As protein: CSVSVGNTDTQYF.